This T cell receptor beta chain is drawn from a study of T cells in Graves' hyperthyroidism and ophthalmopathy. The study based diagnoses on clinical symptoms, serum thyroxine and TRAb, thyroid ultrasound and orbital computed tomography. Template material for amplifying TCR beta CDR3 regions consisted of RNA transcripts. The HTBI set primed first-round TCR CDR3 RT-PCR. Using its own MiXCR run on the multiplex PCR reads, TCRdb lists one record per CDR3 protein. The sample has 600,000 or so distinct CDR3 sequences, around 46% seen once. The germline gives CDR1 LNHNV, CDR2 YYDKDF (reference sequence). V shed 5 bases and J shed 6 bases, with 16 bases lying between them. This CDR3 is built from 14 residues. This clonotype has at least ten counts.

This clonotype originated in a woman aged 18-29 years with Graves' hyperthyroidism. The sequencing input was peripheral blood or thyroid tissue (not recorded which). The rearrangement links TRBV15 to TRBJ1-1; the D is unclear. The CDR3 here is CATSLGLPGAEAFF. The CDR3 DNA reads as TGTGCCACCAGCCTTGGACTGCCGGGCGCTGAAGCTTTCTTT. The variable domain in full, completed from reference TRBV15 and TRBJ1-1, reads DAMVIQNPRYQVTQFGKPVTLSCSQTLNHNVMYWYQQKSSQAPKLLFHYYDKDFNNEADTPDNFQSRRPNTSFCFLDIRSPGLGDTAMYLCATSLGLPGAEAFFGQGTRLTVV.